The 32 T cell receptor beta chains reported below all come from one sample, sequenced in a study of shared clonotypes between healthy human individuals. Produced via immunoSEQ multiplex PCR; TCRdb's table is partial and in-frame only. The sample has some 790,000 clones; around 70% are singletons. The sample taken for sequencing was memory CD4+ T cells sorted from blood. Subset of the sample: CD45RA-negative fraction. These receptors all stem from a woman in her 30s in good health.

V is TRBV27 and J is TRBJ1-4, with 11 nucleotides matching TRBD1. The CDR3 has 19 amino acids. CDR1 MNHEY and CDR2 SMNVEV come from the germline V gene (reference sequence). J gave up 9 bases and V 2 bases, and 17 bases lay outside the gene matches. CDR3 bases: TGTGCCAGCAGTTTACTGGCTGGGACAGGGGGACTCCAATTGAAAAAACTGTTTTTT. Protein sequence: CASSLLAGTGGLQLKKLFF.

J is TRBJ2-3 and V is TRBV28, with D possibly being TRBD2 (6 bases). V shed 5 bases and J shed 0 bases, with 12 bases lying between them. The CDR3 runs to 15 residues. The germline V gene has CDR1 MDHEN and CDR2 SYDVKM. CDR3 DNA sequence: TGTGCCAGCAGTGGGTCGGGGAGGAGCACAGATACGCAGTATTTT. Translating gives CASSGSGRSTDTQYF. The entire variable domain, with the rest obtained from reference TRBV28 and TRBJ2-3, is as follows: DVKVTQSSRYLVKRTGEKVFLECVQDMDHENMFWYRQDPGLGLRLIYFSYDVKMKEKGDIPEGYSVSREKKERFSLILESASTNQTSMYLCASSGSGRSTDTQYFGPGTRLTVL.

This clone was counted only a few times. V is TRBV7-2 and J is TRBJ1-3; 9 bases match TRBD1. J was trimmed by 4 bases and V by 5 bases; bases with no gene match: 9. The germline V gene has CDR1 SGHTA and CDR2 FQGNSA. The CDR3 has 16 amino acids. The CDR3 DNA sequence: TGTGCCAGCAGCCCCCCACAGGGGGCTCCCGGAAACACCATATATTTT. Amino acid sequence: CASSPPQGAPGNTIYF. The full variable domain, rest sourced from reference TRBV7-2 and TRBJ1-3, is GAGVSQSPSNKVTEKGKDVELRCDPISGHTALYWYRQSLGQGLEFLIYFQGNSAPDKSGLPSDRFSAERTGGSVSTLTIQRTQQEDSAVYLCASSPPQGAPGNTIYFGEGSWLTVV.

This clone was observed once. The J gene is TRBJ1-1, the V gene TRBV9; D call uncertain. The ends were cut back, 0 bases at V and 0 bases at J, with 12 bases in the middle. This CDR3 region has 16 residues. CDR1 is SGDLS and CDR2 is YYNGEE in the germline V gene. In DNA, the CDR3 is TGTGCCAGCAGCGTAGGCGAGCTGTTAATGAACACTGAAGCTTTCTTT. Amino acids: CASSVGELLMNTEAFF.

In this sample, this clone turned up many times. The chain uses TRBV28 and TRBJ2-5; no reliable D call. The germline V and J ends were trimmed by 4 bases and 5 bases, with 11 bases remaining between them. CDR1 is MDHEN, CDR2 SYDVKM, per germline. The length of the CDR3 is 13 residues. CDR3 loop: CASSSYPGETQYF. The CDR3 nucleotides read TGTGCCAGCAGTTCCTACCCAGGCGAGACCCAGTACTTC.

This chain links TRBV5-1 with TRBJ2-1; no reliable D call. Germline assignment: CDR1 SGHRS and CDR2 YFSETQ. This CDR3 has 14 amino acids. Trimming left V 5 bases short and J 9 bases short, with 18 bases between. CDR3 loop: CASSLPPRSFEQFF. The CDR3 nucleotides are TGCGCCAGCAGTTTGCCTCCCCGTAGTTTTGAGCAGTTCTTC.

This chain uses TRBV2 with TRBJ2-1; perhaps TRBD1 as D (6 bases). Trimming took off 5 bases at V and 0 bases at J, with 11 bases between the two ends. This CDR3 is 15 amino acids long. CDR1 and CDR2 (germline): SNHLY, FYNNEI. The CDR3 nucleotides read TGTGCCAGCAGTAGAGACAGGAGCTCCTACAATGAGCAGTTCTTC. It yields the protein CASSRDRSSYNEQFF.

This sequence joins TRBV28 and TRBJ2-5; perhaps TRBD1 as D (6 bases). Germline CDR1 MDHEN, CDR2 SYDVKM. V was cut by 1 base and J by 5 bases, with 11 bases left in between. The CDR3 has 14 residues. DNA for the CDR3: TGTGCCAGCAGTTTATTAGCCAGGGGCGAGACCCAGTACTTC. Its translation is CASSLLARGETQYF.

The V call is TRBV5-1, the J call TRBJ1-3, with 9 bases aligning to TRBD1. The germline gives CDR1 SGHRS, CDR2 YFSETQ. J was trimmed by 2 bases and V by 4 bases; bases with no gene match: 4. The CDR3 covers 15 residues. CDR3 region: CASSVGQGAGNTIYF. The CDR3 bases are TGCGCCAGCAGCGTGGGACAGGGAGCTGGAAACACCATATATTTT.

Concerning this clone: Other DNA sequences in this sample translate to the same CDR3. The chain has TRBV4-2 and TRBJ1-2; 7 bases line up with TRBD1. The CDR3 has 14 residues. V trimming: 6 bases; J trimming: 0 bases; junction bases outside the gene matches: 4. CDR1 is LGHNA and CDR2 is YNFKEQ in the germline V gene. The CDR3 reads CASSPGGANYGYTF. The CDR3 nucleotides read TGTGCCAGCAGTCCAGGGGGAGCTAACTATGGCTACACCTTC.

This clone was detected only a few times. The chain employs TRBV28 and TRBJ2-3, with D hard to call. Germline-derived CDR1 and CDR2 are MDHEN and SYDVKM. The CDR3 has 13 residues. The V gene lost 6 bases and the J gene lost 0 bases, with 7 bases spanning the gap. CDR3: CASSPVSTDTQYF. CDR3 sequence (DNA): TGTGCCAGCAGCCCCGTTAGCACAGATACGCAGTATTTT.

This rearrangement joins TRBV27 to TRBJ1-1; TRBD1 is a possible D gene (5 bases). The V end was cut by 4 bases, the J end by 4 bases, with 25 bases between. In germline, CDR1 is MNHEY, CDR2 SMNVEV (reference sequence). CDR3 size: 18 residues. CDR3 in DNA: TGTGCCAGCAGTTCGATATTTTGGGACGTGGAGGATCTCACTGAAGCTTTCTTT. This sequence encodes CASSSIFWDVEDLTEAFF.

This clone appeared a single time. The V call is TRBV18, the J call TRBJ1-1, with D uncertain. The CDR3 spans 11 residues. V lost 6 bases and J lost 3, with 5 bases in between. CDR1 and CDR2 (germline): KGHSH, LQKENI. The CDR3 loop is CASSQDTEAFF. The DNA for the CDR3 is TGTGCCAGCTCGCAGGACACTGAAGCTTTCTTT.

The chain uses TRBV18 and TRBJ2-3; D unresolved. The CDR3 contains 17 residues. Trimming took 5 bases from V and 0 from J, leaving 18 bases between them. CDR1 KGHSH and CDR2 LQKENI come from the germline V gene. The CDR3 region is CASSSYLDAQSTDTQYF. The DNA of the CDR3 is TGTGCCAGCTCATCCTATTTAGACGCCCAAAGCACAGATACGCAGTATTTT.

The chain carries TRBV11-2 and TRBJ2-7, with a tentative D call TRBD2 (6 bases). V lost 2 bases, J lost 2 bases, and 10 bases lay in between. CDR1 and CDR2 (germline): SGHAT, FQNNGV. The CDR3 consists of 14 residues. CDR3 nucleotide sequence: TGTGCCAGCAGCTTATCGGGAGTCCCCTACGAGCAGTACTTC. Its translation is CASSLSGVPYEQYF.

V and J are TRBV6-6 and TRBJ1-4; the D is unclear. Trimming removed 2 bases at V and 7 bases at J, with 11 bases between. CDR1 is MNHNY and CDR2 is SVGAGI in the germline V gene (reference sequence). CDR3 size: 14 residues. The CDR3: CASSYGQSGEKLFF. In DNA form, the CDR3 reads TGTGCCAGCAGTTACGGCCAAAGCGGTGAAAAACTGTTTTTT.

This clone has a handful of counts. The chain is built from TRBV10-3 and TRBJ2-5; no clear D gene. Trimming took 6 bases from V and 7 from J, leaving 12 bases between them. The CDR3 runs 12 residues. CDR1 and CDR2 (germline): ENHRY, SYGVKD. The CDR3 region is CAIRDPSGTQYF. CDR3 coding DNA: TGTGCCATCAGGGATCCGTCAGGGACCCAGTACTTC.

A single count supports this clone. This chain connects TRBV2 to TRBJ1-5; D not resolved. V lost 0 bases to trimming and J lost 2 bases, with 11 bases between them. This CDR3 comprises 16 residues. Germline loops: CDR1 SNHLY, CDR2 FYNNEI. The CDR3 DNA follows: TGTGCCAGCAGTGAAGCAAGAGCTCTGGGCAATCAGCCCCAGCATTTT. This encodes CASSEARALGNQPQHF.

The V and J genes are TRBV18 and TRBJ1-1, with 7 bases fitting TRBD1. V was clipped by 4 bases and J by 8 bases; unmatched bases: 10. Germline CDR1 and CDR2: KGHSH and LQKENI. The CDR3 is 14 amino acids. The CDR3 loop reads CASSLDVDREEAFF. The CDR3 DNA sequence: TGTGCCAGCTCACTCGACGTTGACAGGGAAGAAGCTTTCTTT.

This chain joins TRBV27 and TRBJ1-3; no clear D gene. CDR3 length: 11 residues. Between the trimmed V and J ends, which lost 5 bases and 8 bases, there was a span of 7 bases. The V gene's germline CDR1 is MNHEY and CDR2 SMNVEV (reference sequence). This CDR3 is CASSPRDTIYF. The CDR3 DNA reads TGTGCCAGCAGTCCTAGGGACACCATATATTTT.

This chain connects TRBV27 to TRBJ1-2; D call uncertain. The CDR3 is made up of 13 amino acids. Germline V gives CDR1 MNHEY, CDR2 SMNVEV (reference sequence). V gave up 4 bases and J gave up 7 bases, with 13 bases separating them. Here the CDR3 DNA reads TGTGCCAGCAGTTCCCGACGGAGTGGTGGCTACACCTTC. Amino acids: CASSSRRSGGYTF.

This clone is medium-sized (0.01 to 0.1%) by share. Other DNA sequences in this sample translate to the same CDR3. The chain links TRBV10-2 to TRBJ2-2; D gene ambiguous. V was shortened by 7 bases and J by 4 bases, with 4 bases between the two germline ends. The V gene's germline CDR1 is WSHSY and CDR2 SAAADI. The CDR3 is made up of 11 amino acids. CDR3 region: CASKSTGELFF. The DNA of the CDR3 is TGCGCCAGCAAGTCCACCGGGGAGCTGTTTTTT.

V usage is TRBV25-1 and J usage is TRBJ2-7, with 7 bases lining up with TRBD2. With V trimmed by 2 bases and J by 3 bases, 7 bases remained unmatched. Germline V gives CDR1 MGHDK, CDR2 SYGVNS. This CDR3 has 15 amino acids. This CDR3 is CASSEQAGSLYEQYF. The CDR3 DNA sequence: TGTGCCAGCAGTGAACAAGCGGGATCTCTCTACGAGCAGTACTTC.

This rearrangement joins TRBV7-6 to TRBJ2-5; D remains unclear. Trimming removed 5 bases from V and 5 bases from J, with 12 bases in between. CDR3 length: 13 amino acids. Germline CDR1 is SGHVS and CDR2 is FNYEAQ. The DNA for the CDR3 is TGTGCCAGCAGCACCACCTACGGGGAGACCCAGTACTTC. This encodes CASSTTYGETQYF.

This chain joins TRBV6-1 and TRBJ2-7, with D hard to call. This CDR3 spans 12 amino acids. Germline V gives CDR1 MNHNS, CDR2 SASEGT. Trimming took 11 bases from V and 2 from J, leaving 13 bases between them. CDR3 residues: CAASALAYEQYF. CDR3 sequence (DNA): TGTGCCGCATCGGCCCTAGCCTACGAGCAGTACTTC.

Worth noting for this clone: The same CDR3 also results from other DNA sequences found in this sample. The chain combines TRBV28 with TRBJ1-3; D not certain. Trimming took 5 bases from V and 6 from J, leaving 5 bases between them. CDR3 length equals 11 residues. Germline V gene lookup returns CDR1 MDHEN and CDR2 SYDVKM. CDR3: CASSLENTIYF. The CDR3 DNA sequence: TGTGCCAGCAGTCTAGAAAACACCATATATTTT. Using reference TRBV28 and TRBJ1-3 for the parts outside the CDR3, the full variable domain is DVKVTQSSRYLVKRTGEKVFLECVQDMDHENMFWYRQDPGLGLRLIYFSYDVKMKEKGDIPEGYSVSREKKERFSLILESASTNQTSMYLCASSLENTIYFGEGSWLTVV.

The gene calls are TRBV9 and TRBJ2-7; D unclear. Germline values: CDR1 SGDLS, CDR2 YYNGEE. There are 15 residues in the CDR3. Trimming took off 0 bases at V and 0 bases at J, with 10 bases between the two ends. CDR3 bases: TGTGCCAGCAGCGTAGGGATGGCGAACTCCTACGAGCAGTACTTC. It yields the protein CASSVGMANSYEQYF.

This clone has only one observation. This chain uses TRBV5-6 with TRBJ2-1, with 9 nucleotides matching TRBD2. Trimming cost V 4 bases and J 6 bases; bases outside gene matches: 8. This CDR3 is 15 amino acids long. Germline CDR1 SGHDT, CDR2 YYEEEE. CDR3 loop: CASSRRTSATNEQFF. CDR3 nucleotides: TGTGCCAGCAGCCGCCGGACTAGCGCGACCAATGAGCAGTTCTTC.

This chain connects TRBV6-1 to TRBJ2-1; a weak D match, TRBD1 (6 bases). The CDR3 runs 15 residues. Trimming cost V 10 bases and J 7 bases, with 23 bases left between them. Germline V gene lookup returns CDR1 MNHNS and CDR2 SASEGT. The CDR3 DNA reads as TGTGCCACTCATACCCCCAGGGGCGCGAAGAATGAGCAGTTCTTC. It is translated as CATHTPRGAKNEQFF.

This clone was counted a few times. A read error may be the cause here, since a much bigger clone is one base away. The chain uses TRBV28 and TRBJ1-5; D uncertain. The CDR3 loop spans 12 amino acids. In germline, CDR1 is MDHEN, CDR2 SYDVKM. The ends were cut back, 8 bases at V and 1 base at J, with 6 bases in the middle. CDR3 protein: CASGRSNQPQHF. DNA for the CDR3: TGTGCCAGCGGGAGGAGCAATCAGCCCCAGCATTTT.

The chain uses TRBV7-3 and TRBJ1-6, with 7 bases identical to TRBD1. This CDR3 has 15 amino acids. V gave up 0 bases and J gave up 10 bases; unmatched junction bases: 6. The germline V gene has CDR1 SGHTA and CDR2 FQGTGA. CDR3 bases: TGTGCCAGCAGCTTAACGGGACAGATCGAATCACCCCTCCACTTT. Protein sequence: CASSLTGQIESPLHF.

In its sample, this clone was seen a few times. The chain couples TRBV4-2 to TRBJ2-6; D may match TRBD1 or TRBD2 (5 bases each). The V gene lost 3 bases and the J gene lost 0 bases, with 33 bases spanning the gap. The germline V gene has CDR1 LGHNA and CDR2 YNFKEQ. The CDR3 is 24 amino acids. The CDR3 coding sequence is TGTGCCAGCAGCCAGAGGGGAAGACGACCGGACCCCACCTACCTAAGCTCTGGGGCCAACGTCCTGACTTTC. As protein: CASSQRGRRPDPTYLSSGANVLTF.